These T cell receptor beta chains were read from a single sample in a study of shared clonotypes between healthy human individuals. Assay used: immunoSEQ multiplex PCR; TCRdb lists only in-frame clones, some missing. Of around 1.1 million clones listed, about 84% are singletons. Sequencing was performed on memory CD4+ T cells from PBMCs. These TCRs come from a man younger than 30 in good health. Some clones in this sample may be carry-over from other donors' samples. Both conserved end residues are part of each CDR3. D genes are given only for firm matches. For some rows the clone size is stated as once, few or many, or as a class when expanded; others skip it.

CDR3 length	V gene	J gene	clone size	D gene	CDR3 DNA	CDR3 protein
15	TRBV6-4	TRBJ2-3	.	.	TGTGCCAGCAGTCGGGACTTTAGGGGCACAGATACGCAGTATTTT	CASSRDFRGTDTQYF
13	TRBV2	TRBJ1-2	.	.	TGTGCCAGCCTAACGAGGCCGGACTATGGCTACACCTTC	CASLTRPDYGYTF
11	TRBV28	TRBJ2-5	.	.	TGTGCCAGCGGTAAACAAGAGACCCAGTACTTC	CASGKQETQYF
17	TRBV14	TRBJ1-3	.	.	TGTGCCAGCAGCCAAGATCGGCCCAGGGCCTCTGGAAACACCATATATTTT	CASSQDRPRASGNTIYF
14	TRBV19	TRBJ2-2	.	.	TGTGCCAGTAGTATGTGGTCGAACACCGGGGAGCTGTTTTTT	CASSMWSNTGELFF
16	TRBV7-9	TRBJ2-3	.	TRBD2	TGTGCCAGCAGCTCGGGACTAGCGGGAGGAGGGGATACGCAGTATTTT	CASSSGLAGGGDTQYF
14	TRBV5-1	TRBJ2-5	once	TRBD1	TGCGCCAGCAGCTCGGGGACAGGCCAAGAGACCCAGTACTTC	CASSSGTGQETQYF
13	TRBV29-1	TRBJ2-4	once	.	TGCAGCGCCCTGGACGGTTCCAAAAACATTCAGTACTTC	CSALDGSKNIQYF
14	TRBV11-2	TRBJ2-2	.	.	TGTGCCAGCAGCTTAGTAAGCGGCACCGGGGAGCTGTTTTTT	CASSLVSGTGELFF
15	TRBV7-2	TRBJ2-3	.	.	TGTGCCAGCAGCTCCGACGGGGGTAGCACAGATACGCAGTATTTT	CASSSDGGSTDTQYF
14	TRBV2	TRBJ1-2	few	TRBD1	TGTGCCAGCAGTCAGGGACAGGGACTCTATGGCTACACCTTC	CASSQGQGLYGYTF
16	TRBV11-1	TRBJ2-7	few	.	TGTGCCAGCAGCCGCTATCAAGACAGGCGACTCTCCGAGCAGTACTTC	CASSRYQDRRLSEQYF
12	TRBV5-1	TRBJ2-1	.	TRBD1	TGCGCCAGCAGCTCACAGGGGCAGGAGCAGTTCTTC	CASSSQGQEQFF
14	TRBV10-3	TRBJ2-3	many	.	TGTGCCATCAGAAGTACTAGAAGCACAGATACGCAGTATTTT	CAIRSTRSTDTQYF
14	TRBV28	TRBJ2-2	.	TRBD2	TGTGCCAGCGCAACGGGGGGAAAGCCCGGGGAGCTGTTTTTT	CASATGGKPGELFF
13	TRBV5-1	TRBJ1-1	.	.	TGCGCCAGCAGCTTGGGGTCAAGCACTGAAGCTTTCTTT	CASSLGSSTEAFF
15	TRBV6-5	TRBJ2-5	few	.	TGTGCCAGCAGTCCTGGGGGGGCCACCGGGGAGACCCAGTACTTC	CASSPGGATGETQYF
16	TRBV28	TRBJ2-7	.	TRBD2	TGTGCCAGCAGTTTATCGAGGGGACTAGCGGGCGGAGAGCAGTACTTC	CASSLSRGLAGGEQYF
17	TRBV28	TRBJ2-1	.	TRBD2	TGTGCCAGCAGTTTCCCCACCGGGACTAGCGGGAAGGATGAGCAGTTCTTC	CASSFPTGTSGKDEQFF
17	TRBV18	TRBJ2-1	many	TRBD2	TGTGCCAGCTCACCACCGGGTCGAGCGGGGGCGAACAATGAGCAGTTCTTC	CASSPPGRAGANNEQFF
16	TRBV30	TRBJ1-2	.	.	TGTGCCTGGAGTGTATTGGGGGCAGGGCCTAACTATGGCTACACCTTC	CAWSVLGAGPNYGYTF
14	TRBV18	TRBJ1-5	.	.	TGTGCCAGCTCGTTAGGCATCAGCAATCAGCCCCAGCATTTT	CASSLGISNQPQHF
14	TRBV27	TRBJ2-1	.	TRBD1	TGTGCCAGCAGCTCGGACAGGGGGAACAATGAGCAGTTCTTC	CASSSDRGNNEQFF
15	TRBV6-5	TRBJ1-2	.	.	TGTGCCAGCAAGGTCGGGGCAGGGCCCGGCTATGGCTACACCTTC	CASKVGAGPGYGYTF
15	TRBV2	TRBJ1-3	few	TRBD1	TGTGCCAGCCGGGACAGGGGCATCTTTGGAAACACCATATATTTT	CASRDRGIFGNTIYF
15	TRBV6-5	TRBJ2-7	.	TRBD2	TGTGCCAGCAGTAACCTAGCGGGAGACTCCTACGAGCAGTACTTC	CASSNLAGDSYEQYF
14	TRBV7-9	TRBJ2-5	.	.	TGTGCCAGCAGCTTAGTGACAGGCCAAGAGACCCAGTACTTC	CASSLVTGQETQYF
16	TRBV5-4	TRBJ2-2	.	.	TGTGCCAGCAGCCAAGCTGTCCAGGGTGGGACCGGGGAGCTGTTTTTT	CASSQAVQGGTGELFF
18	TRBV1	TRBJ1-5	few	.	TGCACCAGCAGCCGAGTGGGCAGGGGGCTCGGTAGCAATCAGCCCCAGCATTTT	CTSSRVGRGLGSNQPQHF
20	TRBV4-1	TRBJ2-1	.	TRBD2	TGCGCCAGCAGCTCCCTCGGGGCTAGCGGGCATCAGAGCTCCTACAATGAGCAGTTCTTC	CASSSLGASGHQSSYNEQFF
15	TRBV6-1	TRBJ2-7	.	.	TGTGCCAGCAGTGTCGAGGTTTGGGGGACCTACGAGCAGTACTTC	CASSVEVWGTYEQYF
15	TRBV27	TRBJ1-5	.	.	TGTGCCAGCAGGCTAACGGGACAAGGCAATCAGCCCCAGCATTTT	CASRLTGQGNQPQHF
13	TRBV19	TRBJ2-1	.	TRBD2	TGTGCCAGTAGTATTAGCCTAGCGGGGGGTCAGGTCTTC	CASSISLAGGQVF
16	TRBV7-9	TRBJ2-1	.	.	TGTGCCAGCAGCGGATATAGCGCAAGCTCCTACAATGAGCAGTTCTTC	CASSGYSASSYNEQFF
15	TRBV11-2	TRBJ2-2	.	TRBD2	TGTGCCAGCAGCTTAAGTAGCGGGAGGACCGGGGAGCTGTTTTTT	CASSLSSGRTGELFF
15	TRBV4-1	TRBJ2-7	.	TRBD2	TGCGCCAGCAGCCAGGAAGCGGGAGGGGACTACGAGCAGTACTTC	CASSQEAGGDYEQYF
15	TRBV25-1	TRBJ2-5	.	TRBD1	TGTGCCAGCAGTGCCCCGTCAGGGGGAGCGGAGACCCAGTACTTC	CASSAPSGGAETQYF
14	TRBV5-1	TRBJ1-4	.	.	TGCGCCAGCAGCGAAGGTCTCGGGGGCGAAAAACTGTTTTTT	CASSEGLGGEKLFF
15	TRBV19	TRBJ2-5	.	TRBD2	TGTGCCAGTAGTATAGTCGGGAGGGCCCGGGAGACCCAGTACTTC	CASSIVGRARETQYF
12	TRBV7-2	TRBJ2-7	.	.	TGTGCCAGCAGCCCCACATCCTACGAGCAGTACTTC	CASSPTSYEQYF
15	TRBV29-1	TRBJ2-7	.	TRBD1	TGCAGCGTCGGGCGCGAGACAGGGCTACCCTACGAGCAGTACTTC	CSVGRETGLPYEQYF
16	TRBV28	TRBJ2-3	.	.	TGTGCCAGCAGCCACAGCGGGTCCGTCAGCACAGATACGCAGTATTTT	CASSHSGSVSTDTQYF
15	TRBV7-2	TRBJ2-3	.	.	TGTGCCAGCAGCTTAGACGGTGTTGGTGAAGATACGCAGTATTTT	CASSLDGVGEDTQYF
12	TRBV29-1	TRBJ2-7	.	TRBD1	TGCAGCGGTGGACAGGGCTCCTACGAGCAGTACTTC	CSGGQGSYEQYF
16	TRBV6-5	TRBJ2-1	.	TRBD2	TGTGCCAGCAGTTACCTGTCTAGCGGGTATTACAATGAGCAGTTCTTC	CASSYLSSGYYNEQFF
14	TRBV5-6	TRBJ2-5	.	.	TGTGCCAGCAGTCCTTGGGGAGCGGCGGTGACCCAGTACTTC	CASSPWGAAVTQYF
13	TRBV2	TRBJ2-1	.	.	TGTGCCAGCATGGTGCCGTGGGTTAGTGAGCAGTTCTTC	CASMVPWVSEQFF
13	TRBV29-1	TRBJ1-1	.	.	TGCAGCGTTGCACAGTTCGGGGACACTGAAGCTTTCTTT	CSVAQFGDTEAFF
11	TRBV28	TRBJ1-2	.	.	TGTGCCAGCAGTTTTCGGGATCCCCGCACCTTC	CASSFRDPRTF
12	TRBV5-4	TRBJ1-2	.	.	TGTGCCAGCAGCTTGACCGGCACGGGCTACACCTTC	CASSLTGTGYTF
16	TRBV19	TRBJ1-2	.	TRBD1	TGTGCCAGTAGGACCCCGACAGGGCGACCCGGCTATGGCTACACCTTC	CASRTPTGRPGYGYTF